This T cell receptor beta chain derives from a study of cytomegalovirus exposure and HLA in healthy donors. For the study at large: There were under 140 million unique TCR beta sequences, drawn from 150 million to 200 million T cells, in an earlier analysis. Broader study findings: Later on, an analysis found that several of the most significant clusters appeared to be linked to common viral pathogens, which included parvovirus B19. Researchers had no immune exposure information except CMV serostatus available.

In the PCR, 60 Vbeta and 13 Jbeta primers were used. Sequenced by immunoSEQ multiplex PCR; TCRdb stores in-frame clones only, minus some. The profile covers about 140,000 clones, with approximately 83% appearing a single time and more than 2.5% taken by the ten largest. Of note for this clone: No antigen is known for it.

CDR1 and CDR2 (germline): LGHNA, YSLEER. The CDR3 totals 16 residues. J was trimmed by 4 bases and V by 3 bases; bases with no gene match: 10. This chain uses TRBV4-3 with TRBJ2-7; 9 nucleotides align to TRBD1. Sequencing used PBMCs. The TCR sequence derives from a male donor in good health and CMV-seronegative. The CDR3 is CASSHDSRDREYEQYF. The CDR3 nucleotides read TGCGCCAGCAGCCACGATAGTAGGGACAGGGAGTACGAGCAGTACTTC.